The 25 T cell receptor beta chains below all came from one sample that was sequenced in a study of T cells in Graves' hyperthyroidism and ophthalmopathy. From RNA transcripts, TCR beta CDR3 regions were amplified. TCR CDR3 regions were first amplified by RT-PCR with HTBI primers. TCRdb re-called the multiplex PCR reads through MiXCR, storing one row per CDR3 protein. The profile shows around 300,000 distinct CDR3 sequences, around a fifth of them singletons. Specimen: blood. Every receptor here comes from a man aged 50-59 years with Graves' ophthalmopathy.

At least ten counts were recorded for this clonotype. The chain carries TRBV28 and TRBJ2-5; unclear D gene. Germline CDR1 is MDHEN and CDR2 is SYDVKM. V lost 3 bases and J 2 bases, leaving 16 bases between the germline ends. CDR3 length: 16 residues. In DNA form, the CDR3 reads TGTGCCAGCAGTTTGGGCCGAAGGCTACCGCAAGAGACCCAGTACTTC. It specifies CASSLGRRLPQETQYF.

The chain carries TRBV27 and TRBJ2-7, with D unclear. The CDR3 totals 14 residues. Germline CDR1 MNHEY, CDR2 SMNVEV (reference sequence). V was cut by 3 bases and J by 5 bases, with 14 bases left in between. The CDR3 region has the DNA TGTGCCAGCAGTTTTCCCAGTACGTTCCACGAGCAGTACTTC. This encodes CASSFPSTFHEQYF.

This clonotype has a count of ten or more. The V gene is TRBV12-3 or TRBV12-4, the J gene TRBJ2-3, with D perhaps matching TRBD1 (6 bases). The CDR3 covers 15 residues. Trimming pared 6 bases from V and 6 bases from J, leaving 19 bases between. The CDR3 DNA reads as TGTGCCAGCAGGCCCGGGACACCACAATGGGATACGCAGTATTTT. Its protein product is CASRPGTPQWDTQYF.

This clonotype was observed many times. The rearrangement links TRBV28 to TRBJ2-3, with 9 positions matching TRBD2. The CDR3 totals 17 residues. The trim removed 2 bases at V and 1 base at J, leaving 7 bases unmatched. Germline V gene lookup returns CDR1 MDHEN and CDR2 SYDVKM. In DNA form, the CDR3 reads TGTGCCAGCAGTTTACCCCTGGGCGGGAGGGGCACAGATACGCAGTATTTT. Protein: CASSLPLGGRGTDTQYF.

This clonotype was found many times. The V and J genes are TRBV20-1 and TRBJ2-1; the D gene is possibly TRBD2 (5 bases). Trimming removed 0 bases from V and 12 bases from J, with 12 bases in between. The CDR3 runs to 12 residues. The germline V gene encodes CDR1 DFQATT and CDR2 SNEGSKA (reference sequence). CDR3 in amino acids: CSARDIGGGQFF. CDR3 bases: TGCAGTGCTAGAGATATAGGAGGCGGGCAGTTCTTC.

A remark on this clonotype: A much larger clonotype is one base distant, so this may be a read error. This chain links TRBV24-1 with TRBJ2-1; perhaps D is TRBD1 or TRBD2 (5 bases each). The end of the DNA aligns better with TRBJ2-7, so the J call may be wrong. Germline values: CDR1 KGHDR, CDR2 SFDVKD. CDR3 size: 16 residues. CDR3 loop: CATRKTGGSSYNEQYF. CDR3 sequence (DNA): TGTGCCACCAGGAAAACAGGAGGAAGCTCCTACAATGAGCAGTACTTC.

The table lists this clonotype with a count of one. The chain is built from TRBV11-2 and TRBJ2-7, with D unresolved. Germline CDR1 is SGHAT and CDR2 is FQNNGV. CDR3 size: 16 residues. The V end lost 1 base, the J end lost 6 bases, and 19 bases lay between the germline ends. CDR3 coding DNA: TGTGCCAGCAGCTTAGGGGTCCCTCCGACACCTGGCGAGCAGTACTTC. It codes for CASSLGVPPTPGEQYF.

This clonotype was recorded a few times. V usage is TRBV5-1 and J usage is TRBJ1-6, with D tentatively TRBD1 (5 bases). Per the germline V gene, CDR1 is SGHRS and CDR2 is YFSETQ. This CDR3 is 14 amino acids long. Trimming shortened V by 4 bases and J by 13 bases, and 18 bases separated the two germline ends. CDR3 DNA sequence: TGCGCCAGCAGCCCGACCGGGACGGAGCTCCCCCTCCACTTT. It translates to CASSPTGTELPLHF. Supplemented by reference TRBV5-1 and TRBJ1-6, the full variable domain reads KAGVTQTPRYLIKTRGQQVTLSCSPISGHRSVSWYQQTPGQGLQFLFEYFSETQRNKGNFPGRFSGRQFSNSRSEMNVSTLELGDSALYLCASSPTGTELPLHFGNGTRLTVT.

This chain links TRBV5-6 with TRBJ2-5; tentatively, D is TRBD1 (6 bases). V lost 6 bases to trimming and J lost 5 bases, with 14 bases between them. There are 13 residues in the CDR3. The germline V gene has CDR1 SGHDT and CDR2 YYEEEE. The CDR3 here is CASIRGQEETQYF. CDR3 DNA: TGTGCCAGCATCCGGGGACAAGAGGAGACCCAGTACTTC.

This clonotype has at least ten counts. The gene calls are TRBV7-2 and TRBJ2-7; tentatively, D is TRBD1 (6 bases). Germline V gene lookup returns CDR1 SGHTA and CDR2 FQGNSA. The CDR3 runs to 12 residues. V gave up 5 bases and J gave up 6 bases, with 11 bases separating them. As DNA, the CDR3 is TGTGCCAGCAGCCAACAGGGAATCGAGCAGTACTTC. Translating it yields CASSQQGIEQYF.

The table lists this clonotype with many counts. The chain links TRBV5-6 to TRBJ1-1; 10 nucleotides agree with TRBD1. The V gene's germline CDR1 is SGHDT and CDR2 YYEEEE. CDR3 length: 15 amino acids. V gave up 8 bases and J gave up 5 bases; unmatched junction bases: 12. Here the CDR3 reads CASRYRGTGVTEAFF. DNA of the CDR3: TGTGCCAGTAGGTATCGGGGGACAGGGGTGACTGAAGCTTTCTTT.

This clonotype was recorded at least ten times. The chain recombines TRBV28 with TRBJ1-2; D is uncertain. V lost 4 bases to trimming and J lost 6 bases, with 12 bases between them. The CDR3 consists of 13 residues. Germline loops: CDR1 MDHEN, CDR2 SYDVKM. The CDR3 sequence is CASSSYPGDGYTF. The CDR3 DNA follows: TGTGCCAGCAGTTCTTACCCGGGAGATGGCTACACCTTC.

This clonotype turned up a few times. CDR3 bases: TGTGCCAGCAGTCAGACGGTACTAGCGGGAACCTACGAGCAGTACTTC. Protein sequence: CASSQTVLAGTYEQYF. The rearrangement links TRBV27 to TRBJ2-7; 10 bases map to TRBD2. Unmatched junction bases numbered 9, after V lost 5 bases and J lost 2 bases. The CDR3 is 16 amino acids. The germline V gene encodes CDR1 MNHEY and CDR2 SMNVEV (reference sequence).

This clonotype was recorded a few times. V is TRBV19 and J is TRBJ1-5; D unclear. Germline V gene data show CDR1 as LNHDA and CDR2 as SQIVND (reference sequence). Trimming removed 7 bases at V and 0 bases at J, with 13 bases between. There are 15 residues in the CDR3. The CDR3 DNA follows: TGTGCCAGTAAGGCCTCCGTCGATAGCAATCAGCCCCAGCATTTT. Translation: CASKASVDSNQPQHF.

This sequence joins TRBV6-5 and TRBJ1-3; D gene uncertain. V lost 0 bases and J 1 base, leaving 16 bases between the germline ends. The CDR3 spans 18 residues. Per germline, CDR1 MNHEY and CDR2 SVGAGI. The CDR3: CASSYSIGSGLSGNTIYF. In DNA, the CDR3 is TGTGCCAGCAGTTACTCGATAGGATCAGGACTGTCTGGAAACACCATATATTTT.

This clonotype was seen repeatedly, ten times or more. J is TRBJ2-7 and V is TRBV2; no definite D call. There are 12 residues in the CDR3. V was clipped by 2 bases and J by 4 bases, with 6 bases between them. In germline, CDR1 is SNHLY, CDR2 FYNNEI. The CDR3 DNA follows: TGTGCCAGCAGTGAAAGGAAATACGAGCAGTACTTC. This sequence encodes CASSERKYEQYF.

This clonotype has at least ten counts. Here the CDR3 reads CASRPFTFSPQETQYF. CDR3 DNA sequence: TGTGCCAGCAGACCCTTCACTTTCTCACCCCAAGAGACCCAGTACTTC. The V call is TRBV27, the J call TRBJ2-5; no firm D call. From germline, CDR1 is MNHEY and CDR2 SMNVEV (reference sequence). The V end lost 6 bases, the J end lost 1 base, and 18 bases lay between the germline ends. The CDR3 extends over 16 amino acids.

This chain connects TRBV6-1 to TRBJ2-1; the D gene is possibly TRBD2 (6 bases). The CDR3 has 16 residues. Germline assignment: CDR1 MNHNS and CDR2 SASEGT. Trimming stripped 2 bases from V and 3 bases from J, with 14 bases between. CDR3 sequence: CASSEPYGSRYNEQFF. The DNA for the CDR3 is TGTGCCAGCAGTGAACCCTACGGGAGCCGCTACAATGAGCAGTTCTTC.

This clonotype was detected many times. The gene calls are TRBV28 and TRBJ1-2; D is uncertain. This CDR3 spans 12 amino acids. V lost 8 bases to trimming and J lost 8 bases, with 15 bases between them. The germline V gene encodes CDR1 MDHEN and CDR2 SYDVKM. CDR3 DNA: TGTGCCAGCTTGGACGATCTCCAGGGCTACACCTTC. Its translation: CASLDDLQGYTF.

The chain recombines TRBV6-1 with TRBJ1-5, with TRBD1 matching 9 bases. The germline V gene encodes CDR1 MNHNS and CDR2 SASEGT. The junction had 7 bases not matched to a gene; V was cut back by 6 bases and J by 7 bases. This CDR3 comprises 14 residues. The CDR3 spells CASSETGGEQPQHF. The CDR3 bases are TGTGCCAGCAGCGAGACAGGGGGGGAACAGCCCCAGCATTTT.

The table lists this clonotype with a few counts. The rearrangement links TRBV5-4 to TRBJ2-6, with TRBD1 matching over 7 bases. The V and J ends lost 4 bases and 4 bases, in that order; junction bases with no gene match: 8. Germline V gives CDR1 SGHNT, CDR2 YYREEE (reference sequence). The CDR3 consists of 16 residues. The chain's CDR3 is CASSDTGVGGANVLTF. The CDR3 bases are TGTGCCAGCAGCGATACAGGGGTGGGGGGGGCCAACGTCCTGACTTTC.

This clonotype was counted only a few times. The V call is TRBV5-6, the J call TRBJ2-5, with 9 bases matching TRBD2. Germline trimming cut 2 bases from V and 4 bases from J; bases unmatched to any gene: 3. This CDR3 contains 14 residues. Germline V gene data show CDR1 as SGHDT and CDR2 as YYEEEE. CDR3 loop: CASSFRTSVETQYF. CDR3 bases: TGTGCCAGCAGCTTCCGGACTAGCGTAGAGACCCAGTACTTC.

This clonotype appeared a single time. This sequence joins TRBV24-1 and TRBJ1-3; the D is unclear. The length of the CDR3 is 11 residues. V was trimmed by 0 bases and J by 8 bases, leaving 1 base between them. Germline V lookup: CDR1 KGHDR, CDR2 SFDVKD. CDR3: CATSDLYTIYF. CDR3 DNA sequence: TGTGCCACCAGTGATTTGTACACCATATATTTT.

V gene TRBV27 combines with J gene TRBJ1-1, with 7 bases fitting TRBD1. CDR3 length: 14 amino acids. Trimming at V came to 3 bases and at J to 7 bases, leaving 8 bases not matched to a gene. CDR1 and CDR2 (germline): MNHEY, SMNVEV (reference sequence). The CDR3 region is CASSFEGAFGEAFF. CDR3 nucleotide sequence: TGTGCCAGCAGTTTTGAGGGGGCTTTTGGTGAAGCTTTCTTT.

The chain employs TRBV13 and TRBJ2-1, with D tentatively TRBD1 or TRBD2 (5 bases each). Trimming took 5 bases from V and 9 from J, leaving 14 bases between them. Looked up from germline, CDR1 is PRHDT and CDR2 is FYEKMQ (reference sequence). This CDR3 comprises 13 residues. CDR3 residues: CASSRDQHGEQFF. DNA of the CDR3: TGTGCCAGCAGCCGGGACCAACATGGTGAGCAGTTCTTC.